The 19 T cell receptor beta chains below come from one sample, sequenced in a study of early T cells in non-severe SARS-CoV-2 infection. TCRdb processed the 5' RACE reads anew with MiXCR; each CDR3 protein has one entry. The data hold tens of thousands of distinct CDR3 sequences, with about 11% observed a single time. The source material was whole blood, sampled at baseline. Every receptor here comes from an adult who was a healthcare worker with PCR-confirmed SARS-CoV-2 infection or an uninfected control (not recorded which).

J is TRBJ1-6 and V is TRBV4-3; D is possibly TRBD1 (5 bases). This CDR3 is built from 16 residues. V was clipped by 0 bases and J by 6 bases, with 12 bases between them. Germline V CDR1 and CDR2: LGHNA, YSLEER. The CDR3 DNA sequence: TGCGCCAGCAGCCAAGATGCCCAGGGCGGTAATTCACCCCTCCACTTT. Its translation is CASSQDAQGGNSPLHF.

The chain couples TRBV2 to TRBJ2-4; unclear D gene. Trimming took off 8 bases at V and 0 bases at J, with 5 bases between the two ends. The CDR3 is 12 amino acids. Germline V gene sequence: CDR1 SNHLY, CDR2 FYNNEI. Here the CDR3 reads CASSIAKNIQYF. The CDR3 DNA is TGTGCCAGCTCAATAGCCAAAAACATTCAGTACTTC.

The genes are TRBV10-1 and TRBJ1-1, with D possibly TRBD1 on 5 matching bases. The CDR3 runs to 16 residues. Germline CDR1 reads WNHNN; CDR2 reads SYGVQD (reference sequence). Between the trimmed V and J ends, which lost 0 bases and 0 bases, there was a span of 11 bases. The CDR3: CASSESRGRMNTEAFF. The CDR3, as DNA: TGCGCCAGCAGTGAGTCGCGGGGCAGGATGAACACTGAAGCTTTCTTT.

This chain links TRBV7-6 with TRBJ2-7; a possible D gene is TRBD2 (5 bases). In germline, CDR1 is SGHVS, CDR2 FNYEAQ. The CDR3 sequence is 15 residues long. The V end lost 2 bases, the J end lost 1 base, and 12 bases lay between the germline ends. This CDR3 is CASSLLRGYSYEQYF. As DNA, the CDR3 is TGTGCCAGCAGCTTACTCCGAGGGTATTCCTACGAGCAGTACTTC.

Ten or more counts support this clonotype. The rearrangement uses TRBV3-1 and TRBJ2-5, with 9 nucleotides matching TRBD2. The V gene's germline CDR1 is LGHDT and CDR2 YNNKEL (reference sequence). Unmatched junction bases numbered 1, after V lost 4 bases and J lost 4 bases. This CDR3 has 13 residues. The CDR3 DNA follows: TGTGCCAGCAGCCCTAGCGGGACAGAGACCCAGTACTTC. Translating gives CASSPSGTETQYF.

This sequence joins TRBV20-1 and TRBJ2-1; D may be TRBD2 (5 bases). Germline V gives CDR1 DFQATT, CDR2 SNEGSKA (reference sequence). The V and J ends lost 2 bases and 10 bases respectively, with 9 bases between them. This CDR3 contains 11 residues. CDR3 residues: CSARKDSEQFF. The CDR3 DNA reads TGCAGTGCTAGAAAGGACTCGGAGCAGTTCTTC.

This rearrangement joins TRBV27 to TRBJ2-1, with 7 bases aligning to TRBD1. Germline CDR1 is MNHEY and CDR2 is SMNVEV (reference sequence). The CDR3 spans 14 residues. V gave up 4 bases and J gave up 3 bases; unmatched junction bases: 3. CDR3 residues: CASSSYRGYNEQFF. CDR3 in DNA: TGTGCCAGCAGTTCCTACAGGGGCTACAATGAGCAGTTCTTC.

This clonotype came up many times. This sequence joins TRBV5-1 and TRBJ1-2; a weak D match, TRBD1 (5 bases). Trimming removed 5 bases from V and 4 bases from J, with 12 bases in between. This CDR3 spans 13 amino acids. CDR1 and CDR2 (germline): SGHRS, YFSETQ. The CDR3 protein is CASSLTVAYGYTF. Here the CDR3 DNA reads TGCGCCAGCAGTTTGACAGTCGCCTATGGCTACACCTTC.

This clonotype has only a few counts. The rearrangement uses TRBV19 and TRBJ2-5; 10 nucleotides agree with TRBD1. V shed 5 bases and J 5 bases; nucleotides not matched to a gene: 8. Germline V lookup: CDR1 LNHDA, CDR2 SQIVND (reference sequence). The CDR3 consists of 15 residues. The chain's CDR3 is CASSPDRGPGETQYF. DNA of the CDR3: TGTGCCAGTAGTCCCGACAGGGGGCCGGGCGAGACCCAGTACTTC.

This chain uses TRBV6-2 or TRBV6-3 with TRBJ2-7; 11 bases agree with TRBD2. Germline CDR1 reads MNHEY; CDR2 reads SVGEGT. V shed 5 bases, J shed 3 bases, and the junction held 12 bases outside the gene matches. There are 17 residues in the CDR3. CDR3 DNA sequence: TGTGCCAGCAGTGACTACCCGGGACTAGCGGACCACTACGAGCAGTACTTC. Translation: CASSDYPGLADHYEQYF.

In this sample, this clonotype turned up a few times. This chain links TRBV29-1 with TRBJ1-1; 8 bases agree with TRBD1. This CDR3 has 14 residues. The germline CDR1 and CDR2 sequences are SQVTM and ANQGSEA. The J segment lost 6 bases and the V segment lost 6 bases, leaving 12 bases of the junction unmatched. The CDR3 nucleotides are TGCAGCGTCCAGGGGGACAGGTCTTTTGCTGAAGCTTTCTTT. This sequence encodes CSVQGDRSFAEAFF.

This clonotype was seen ten or more times. The chain couples TRBV20-1 to TRBJ2-3; 10 nucleotides match TRBD2. The CDR3 has 18 residues. The V and J ends lost 1 base and 5 bases, in that order; junction bases with no gene match: 15. Germline V gene sequence: CDR1 DFQATT, CDR2 SNEGSKA (reference sequence). CDR3 amino acids: CSARAPVSGGAGGDTQYF. The CDR3, as DNA: TGCAGTGCTAGAGCCCCCGTGAGCGGGGGGGCCGGGGGAGATACGCAGTATTTT.

The chain recombines TRBV11-2 with TRBJ2-5, with 7 bases fitting TRBD1. The CDR3 sequence is 14 residues long. The ends lost 5 bases at V and 3 bases at J; junction bases unmatched: 6. CDR1 is SGHAT and CDR2 is FQNNGV in the germline V gene. This chain's CDR3 is CASSQTGAEETQYF. Written as DNA, the CDR3 is TGTGCCAGCAGCCAAACAGGGGCGGAAGAGACCCAGTACTTC.

Only a few counts were recorded for this clonotype. The chain employs TRBV12-5 and TRBJ1-2; D unresolved. The CDR3 spans 13 residues. Germline lookup yields CDR1 LGHNT and CDR2 FRNRAP. Trimming stripped 6 bases from V and 8 bases from J, with 16 bases between. CDR3 residues: CASGPGARDGYTF. In nucleotides, the CDR3 is TGTGCTAGTGGCCCGGGTGCAAGAGACGGCTACACCTTC.

The rearrangement links TRBV6-2 or TRBV6-3 to TRBJ1-6; TRBD1 is a possible D gene (6 bases). Looked up from germline, CDR1 is MNHEY and CDR2 is SVGEGT. Trimming cost V 2 bases and J 8 bases, with 10 bases left between them. The CDR3 totals 14 residues. The CDR3 region is CASSYAAGDSPLHF. DNA of the CDR3: TGTGCCAGCAGTTACGCTGCAGGGGATTCACCCCTCCACTTT.

The chain recombines TRBV7-9 with TRBJ2-3, with D uncertain. The germline V gene encodes CDR1 SEHNR and CDR2 FQNEAQ (reference sequence). V was pared by 5 bases and J by 6 bases, with 12 bases between. This CDR3 is 13 amino acids long. This CDR3 is CASSPDVGDTQYF. In nucleotides, the CDR3 is TGTGCCAGCAGCCCAGATGTGGGGGATACGCAGTATTTT.

This clonotype was counted many times. The chain is built from TRBV20-1 and TRBJ2-5; D is possibly TRBD1 or TRBD2 (5 bases each). The CDR3 totals 12 residues. Germline V gene sequence: CDR1 DFQATT, CDR2 SNEGSKA (reference sequence). V was shortened by 5 bases and J by 2 bases, with 9 bases between the two germline ends. CDR3 residues: CSAQGEQETQYF. The CDR3 DNA reads TGCAGTGCTCAGGGAGAGCAAGAGACCCAGTACTTC.

There are a few counts of this clonotype. The CDR3 DNA is TGTGCCAGCAGTTTAGCGCTAACGGGGAGGCAAAACATTCAGTACTTC. As protein: CASSLALTGRQNIQYF. The chain has TRBV12-3 or TRBV12-4 and TRBJ2-4, with a possible D match to TRBD2 (6 bases). Trimming stripped 0 bases from V and 5 bases from J, with 14 bases between. CDR3 length: 16 amino acids.

This clonotype was seen a handful of times. The chain employs TRBV12-3 or TRBV12-4 and TRBJ2-7; 7 nucleotides line up with TRBD1. The CDR3 is 13 amino acids. V was pared by 3 bases and J by 3 bases, with 2 bases of the junction left unmatched. The CDR3 protein is CASSLTGNYEQYF. CDR3 nucleotide sequence: TGTGCCAGCAGTTTGACAGGGAACTACGAGCAGTACTTC.